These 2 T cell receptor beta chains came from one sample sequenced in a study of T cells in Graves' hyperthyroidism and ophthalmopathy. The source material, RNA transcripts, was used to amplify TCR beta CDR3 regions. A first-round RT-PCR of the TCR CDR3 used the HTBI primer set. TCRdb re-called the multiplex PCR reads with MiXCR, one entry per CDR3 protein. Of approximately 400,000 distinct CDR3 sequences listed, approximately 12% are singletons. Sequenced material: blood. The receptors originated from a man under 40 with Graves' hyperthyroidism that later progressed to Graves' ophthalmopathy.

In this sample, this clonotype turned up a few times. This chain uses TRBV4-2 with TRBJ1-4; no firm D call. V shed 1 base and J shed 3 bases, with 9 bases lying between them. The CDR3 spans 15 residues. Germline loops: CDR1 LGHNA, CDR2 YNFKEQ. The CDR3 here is CASSQALAANEKLFF. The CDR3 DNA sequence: TGTGCCAGCAGCCAAGCCCTGGCAGCTAATGAAAAACTGTTTTTT.

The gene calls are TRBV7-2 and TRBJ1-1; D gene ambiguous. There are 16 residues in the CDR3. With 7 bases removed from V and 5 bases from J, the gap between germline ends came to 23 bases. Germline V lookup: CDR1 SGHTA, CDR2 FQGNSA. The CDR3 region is CASNQDHRVGLTEAFF. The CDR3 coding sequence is TGTGCCAGCAACCAAGATCACCGTGTTGGATTGACTGAAGCTTTCTTT.